One sample yielded the 28 T cell receptor beta chains listed below, sequenced in a study of tumor and adjacent non-tumor tissue in lung cancer. No cell sorting was done before RNA was extracted from the tissue. Distant lung tissue was collected more than 3 cm away from the tumor edge. The library came from three nested PCR rounds adapted from ARM-PCR protocols. TCRdb re-derived calls from the multiplex PCR reads in MiXCR, one entry per CDR3 protein. The table includes approximately 100,000 distinct CDR3 sequences, 50% to 70% detected once. Sequences were obtained from distant non-tumor lung tissue. These TCRs come from a man younger than 40 with non-small cell lung cancer.

Details on this clonotype: Possible read error: a much larger clone is one base away. The CDR3 bases are TGTGCCAGCAGCCAAGATCATGAAGCCTATGACTACACCTTC. This codes for CASSQDHEAYDYTF. V gene TRBV4-2 combines with J gene TRBJ1-2; D gene uncertain. The CDR3 sequence is 14 residues long. From germline, CDR1 is LGHNA and CDR2 YNFKEQ.

V and J are TRBV11-2 and TRBJ1-6; 12 bases map to TRBD1. The trim removed 6 bases at V and 6 bases at J, leaving 12 bases unmatched. The germline CDR1 and CDR2 sequences are SGHAT and FQNNGV. This CDR3 is built from 18 residues. CDR3 nucleotides: TGTGCCAGCAGACCAAGTCCCGGGACAGGGGGCAGTAATTCACCCCTCCACTTT. Encoded protein: CASRPSPGTGGSNSPLHF.

This chain joins TRBV6-5 and TRBJ1-1; tentatively, D is TRBD1 (5 bases). V was pared by 7 bases and J by 2 bases, with 17 bases between. CDR1 is MNHEY, CDR2 SVGAGI, per germline. The CDR3 contains 15 residues. The CDR3 nucleotides read TGTGCCAGCACCACGGGGACCTACGCAAACACTGAAGCTTTCTTT. Translated: CASTTGTYANTEAFF.

Note on this clonotype: A clone one base away is much larger, so this may be a read error. CDR3 protein: CSVEVLSFSTDTQYF. The CDR3 DNA follows: TGCAGTGTCGAAGTCCTCTCGTTTAGCACAGATACGCAGTATTTT. The V gene is TRBV20-1, the J gene TRBJ2-3; the D is unclear. Looked up from germline, CDR1 is DFQATT and CDR2 is SNEGSKA (reference sequence). The CDR3 is 15 amino acids. Trimming removed 7 bases from V and 0 bases from J, with 17 bases in between.

This chain uses TRBV20-1 with TRBJ2-3; D is undetermined. CDR3 size: 14 residues. The V end was cut by 3 bases, the J end by 8 bases, with 18 bases between. Germline CDR1 is DFQATT and CDR2 is SNEGSKA (reference sequence). CDR3 in amino acids: CSASVGFSIGTQYF. The CDR3 nucleotides read TGCAGTGCTAGCGTCGGGTTTAGCATAGGTACGCAGTATTTT.

Note on this clonotype: At one end, the junction sequence differs from germline, possibly due to a read error. The chain employs TRBV29-1 and TRBJ2-7; 10 nucleotides match TRBD2. The germline CDR1 and CDR2 sequences are SQVTM and ANQGSEA. This CDR3 contains 14 residues. The CDR3 is CSFDGLAGDNKQYF. CDR3 nucleotide sequence: TGCAGCTTTGATGGGCTAGCGGGGGACAACAAGCAGTACTTC.

Worth noting for this clonotype: A much larger clone differs by one base, so this may be a read error. This rearrangement joins TRBV12-3 or TRBV12-4 to TRBJ2-7; D ambiguous. The CDR3 consists of 13 residues. The germline V and J ends were trimmed by 4 bases and 9 bases, with 16 bases remaining between them. DNA for the CDR3: TGTGCCAGCAGTTACACCGGGCCAATGGGGCAGTACTTC. Protein product: CASSYTGPMGQYF.

Ten or more counts support this clonotype. This chain links TRBV6-5 with TRBJ1-6; D not resolved. With 5 bases removed from V and 3 bases from J, the gap between germline ends came to 2 bases. The CDR3 covers 12 residues. Per the germline V gene, CDR1 is MNHEY and CDR2 is SVGAGI. The CDR3 DNA is TGTGCCAGCAGTAGCTATAATTCACCCCTCCACTTT. Amino acids: CASSSYNSPLHF.

The V call is TRBV5-1, the J call TRBJ2-3, with D tentatively TRBD1 (6 bases). V was trimmed by 4 bases and J by 5 bases, leaving 23 bases between them. Germline assignment: CDR1 SGHRS and CDR2 YFSETQ. The CDR3 consists of 17 residues. CDR3 in DNA: TGCGCCAGCAGCCGGCTCAGTTGGGACACCGCAGGAGATACGCAGTATTTT. It encodes CASSRLSWDTAGDTQYF.

With respect to this clonotype: Being one base from a much bigger clone, this may be a read error. The chain recombines TRBV5-6 with TRBJ2-7, with D unclear. CDR3 length equals 12 residues. Deletions cut 4 bases from V and 3 bases from J, with 8 bases between. CDR1 is SGHDT and CDR2 is YYEEEE in the germline V gene. The CDR3 sequence: CASSGTIYEQYF. The CDR3 nucleotides are TGTGCCAGCAGCGGTACCATCTACGAGCAGTACTTC.

This clonotype is medium-sized (0.01 to 0.1%). The chain links TRBV12-3 or TRBV12-4 to TRBJ2-2; D unclear. Deletions cut 5 bases from V and 5 bases from J, with 9 bases between. The CDR3 totals 13 residues. The chain's CDR3 is CASSKQSTGELFF. CDR3 DNA: TGTGCCAGCAGTAAACAGTCGACCGGGGAGCTGTTTTTT.

To note about this clonotype: A much larger clone sits a single nucleotide away, making a read error possible. The V gene is TRBV4-1, the J gene TRBJ2-3, with 15 bases fitting TRBD2. The length of the CDR3 is 18 residues. The germline gives CDR1 MGHRA, CDR2 YSYEKL. Written as DNA, the CDR3 is TGCGTCAGCAGCCAAGCCCCCCCGGGACTAGCGGGGGGTAATACGCAGTATTTT. This gives the protein CVSSQAPPGLAGGNTQYF.

Details on this clonotype: A read error may produce the germline difference seen at one junction end. This rearrangement joins TRBV20-1 to TRBJ2-2; D possibly matches TRBD1 or TRBD2 (5 bases each). The length of the CDR3 is 14 residues. Germline V gene sequence: CDR1 DFQATT, CDR2 SNEGSKA (reference sequence). The CDR3 region is CSAPKQRGDGELLF. CDR3 in DNA: TGCAGTGCTCCTAAACAACGGGGCGACGGGGAGCTGTTATTT.

Points on this clonotype: The junction departs from the called germline gene at one end, perhaps through a read error. The chain uses TRBV20-1 and TRBJ2-7; D unresolved. The length of the CDR3 is 13 residues. The germline CDR1 and CDR2 sequences are DFQATT and SNEGSKA (reference sequence). CDR3 sequence: CSTNEIHNDEQYF. The DNA of the CDR3 is TGCAGTACAAACGAGATACATAATGACGAGCAGTACTTT.

A remark on this clonotype: In this CDR3 the conserved last residue, phenylalanine or tryptophan, is missing, so a read error is likely. V is TRBV11-2 and J is TRBJ2-7; 7 nucleotides match TRBD1. The CDR3 runs 15 residues. Germline loops: CDR1 SGHAT, CDR2 FQNNGV. DNA of the CDR3: TGTGCCAGCAGCTTTTCCCGGGACAGCTCCTATGAGCAGTACCTC. It encodes CASSFSRDSSYEQYL.

This clonotype was picked up many times. The rearrangement uses TRBV5-6 and TRBJ2-7, with 8 bases fitting TRBD1. Trimming took 3 bases from V and 3 from J; bases not matched to a gene: 5. CDR1 and CDR2 (germline): SGHDT, YYEEEE. CDR3 length equals 14 residues. The CDR3 sequence: CASSSRQGNYEQYF. The DNA for the CDR3 is TGTGCCAGCAGCTCGCGACAGGGGAACTACGAGCAGTACTTC.

V is TRBV29-1 and J is TRBJ1-2, with D perhaps TRBD1 (6 bases). Germline V gives CDR1 SQVTM, CDR2 ANQGSEA. Trimming removed 5 bases from V and 8 bases from J, with 24 bases in between. The CDR3 length is 15 residues. The CDR3: CSVNVSGAILGGYTF. In DNA, the CDR3 is TGCAGCGTTAATGTGTCAGGGGCGATCTTGGGAGGCTACACCTTC.

V is TRBV6-5 and J is TRBJ2-7; D not resolved. CDR1 and CDR2 (germline): MNHEY, SVGAGI. The CDR3 spans 15 residues. DNA for the CDR3: TGTGCCAGCAGCTTGATTCCGGGCAGTTCCTACGAGCAGTACGTT. Its translation: CASSLIPGSSYEQYV.

As for this clonotype: A much larger clone is a single base away; this may be a read error. The V gene is TRBV6-6, the J gene TRBJ2-3, with D perhaps matching TRBD1 or TRBD2 (5 bases each). The germline CDR1 and CDR2 sequences are MNHNY and SVGAGI (reference sequence). This CDR3 contains 16 residues. CDR3 sequence: CGSTLGWGPGTDTQYF. The CDR3 bases are TGTGGCAGCACCCTAGGGTGGGGACCGGGCACAGATACGCAGTATTTT.

A word on this clonotype: At one of its ends the junction is not consistent with the germline gene, which may arise from a read error. This chain links TRBV5-1 with TRBJ1-1; no definite D call. CDR3 length: 14 residues. In germline, CDR1 is SGHRS, CDR2 YFSETQ. This CDR3 reads CASSHSGENTEALF. For the CDR3, the DNA is TGCGCCAGCAGCCACTCGGGCGAGAACACTGAAGCTCTCTTT.

Points on this clonotype: A much more abundant neighbour one base away suggests this may be a read error. The chain uses TRBV5-6 and TRBJ1-2; 10 nucleotides align to TRBD1. Per the germline V gene, CDR1 is SGHDT and CDR2 is YYEEEE. The CDR3 contains 14 residues. CDR3 protein: CANSFRQGAWGYTF. DNA for the CDR3: TGTGCCAACAGCTTTAGACAGGGGGCATGGGGCTACACCTTC.

With respect to this clonotype: One end of the junction fails to match germline, which may point to a read error. The chain is built from TRBV5-1 and TRBJ2-3, with D unresolved. Germline assignment: CDR1 SGHRS and CDR2 YFSETQ. The CDR3 is 12 residues long. The CDR3 DNA reads as TGCGTCAGCAACCTTGAGACAGATACGCAGTATTTT. It translates to CVSNLETDTQYF. Variable domain in full (rest from reference TRBV5-1 and TRBJ2-3): KAGVTQTPRYLIKTRGQQVTLSCSPISGHRSVSWYQQTPGQGLQFLFEYFSETQRNKGNFPGRFSGRQFSNSRSEMNVSTLELGDSALYLCVSNLETDTQYFGPGTRLTVL.

This clonotype came up once. The CDR3 end shows no conserved phenylalanine or tryptophan, and so a read error is likely. The rearrangement joins TRBV11-1 to TRBJ2-1; 12 nucleotides agree with TRBD2. V dropped 5 bases and J dropped 11; count of bases not matched to a gene: 13. CDR3 length: 16 amino acids. The germline V gene encodes CDR1 SGHAT and CDR2 FQDESV (reference sequence). The CDR3 region is CASSELAGGIYNKQFL. In DNA form, the CDR3 reads TGTGCCAGCAGCGAACTAGCGGGGGGTATCTATAATAAGCAGTTCTTA.

To note about this clonotype: A much larger clonotype is one base distant, so this may be a read error. The rearrangement uses TRBV12-3 or TRBV12-4 and TRBJ2-1; 11 bases align to TRBD2. The CDR3 contains 15 residues. The trim removed 4 bases at V and 7 bases at J, leaving 6 bases unmatched. In DNA, the CDR3 is TGTGCCAGCAGTTACCAGACTAGCGGGGCTAATGAGCAGTTCTTC. Protein sequence: CASSYQTSGANEQFF.

Points on this clonotype: The junction does not match germline at one end; this may be a read error. The genes are TRBV11-3 and TRBJ1-4; D gene unclear. Germline CDR1 is SGHNT and CDR2 is YENEEA. The CDR3 sequence is 13 residues long. The CDR3 nucleotides read TGTGCTAGCAGCCCTACTAAGGGCGAAAAACTGTTTTTT. It codes for CASSPTKGEKLFF. The full variable domain, in which reference TRBV11-3 and TRBJ1-4 provide the parts outside the CDR3, is EAGVVQSPRYKIIEKKQPVAFWCNPISGHNTLYWYLQNLGQGPELLIRYENEEAVDDSQLPKDRFSAERLKGVDSTLKIQPAELGDSAVYLCASSPTKGEKLFFGSGTQLSVL.

For this clonotype: A read error may produce the germline difference seen at one junction end. V gene TRBV20-1 combines with J gene TRBJ2-3, with TRBD2 matching 7 bases. The CDR3 length is 14 residues. Germline values: CDR1 DFQATT, CDR2 SNEGSKA (reference sequence). CDR3 bases: TGCAGTGCCCCCGAAGGCGGGAGCACAGATGCGCAGTGTTTT. It translates to CSAPEGGSTDAQCF.

This clonotype was observed a single time. The CDR3 region has the DNA TGTGCCAGCAACGGGGTACACATCACAGATACGCAGTATTTT. Amino acid sequence: CASNGVHITDTQYF. The rearrangement uses TRBV6-1 and TRBJ2-3, with TRBD2 as a possible D gene (5 bases). Per germline, CDR1 MNHNS and CDR2 SASEGT. Trimming took off 7 bases at V and 2 bases at J, with 13 bases between the two ends. The length of the CDR3 is 14 residues.

Concerning this clonotype itself: The junction departs from the called germline gene at one end, perhaps through a read error. This chain joins TRBV24-1 and TRBJ2-5, with D possibly matching TRBD1 (6 bases). Germline CDR1 KGHDR, CDR2 SFDVKD. CDR3 length: 16 amino acids. CDR3 DNA sequence: TGTACCACCAGTGACCCAAGGGGGAGTCTATTGGAGACCCAGTACTTC. It encodes CTTSDPRGSLLETQYF.